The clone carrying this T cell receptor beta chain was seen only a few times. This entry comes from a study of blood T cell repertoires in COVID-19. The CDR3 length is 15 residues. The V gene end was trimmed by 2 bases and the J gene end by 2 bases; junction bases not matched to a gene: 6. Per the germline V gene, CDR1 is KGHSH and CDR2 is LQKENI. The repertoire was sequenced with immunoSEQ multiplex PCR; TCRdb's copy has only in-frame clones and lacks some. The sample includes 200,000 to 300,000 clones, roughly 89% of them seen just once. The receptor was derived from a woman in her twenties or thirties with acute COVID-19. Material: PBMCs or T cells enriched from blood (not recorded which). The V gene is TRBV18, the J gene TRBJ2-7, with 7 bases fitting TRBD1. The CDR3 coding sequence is TGTGCCAGCTCACCAAAACAGGGGTCTCCCTACGAGCAGTACTTC. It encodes CASSPKQGSPYEQYF.